Below, one TCR beta chain is given with its context. In the authors' methods: Amplification from reference gene primers served as the basis for estimated nucleated cell counts. Assay used: immunoSEQ multiplex PCR; TCRdb lists only in-frame clones, some missing. The D gene and trimming were derived from the DNA, and the V and J assignments and clone size from that table. Of fewer than 120,000 clones in the sample, 65% to 80% were seen once. These data belong to a study of blood T cell repertoires in COVID-19. The germline gives CDR1 MNHNS, CDR2 SASEGT. V dropped 4 bases and J dropped 6; count of bases not matched to a gene: 8. The CDR3 runs 16 residues.

This clonotype was sampled from a woman aged 55-69 years with acute or convalescent COVID-19. The sequenced sample consisted of peripheral blood. The chain links TRBV6-1 to TRBJ2-3; TRBD2 aligns across 12 bases. The CDR3 is CASSGLAGVPGDTQYF. CDR3 DNA: TGTGCCAGCAGTGGACTAGCGGGGGTTCCTGGGGATACGCAGTATTTT.